These T cell receptor beta chains were read from a single sample in a study of T cells after yellow fever vaccination. TCRdb re-analysed the 5' RACE reads in MiXCR, keeping a single row per CDR3 protein. Among about 350,000 distinct CDR3 sequences listed, roughly 12% were seen once. Sequenced material: PBMCs, taken on the day of the first yellow fever vaccination. Receptor source: a man between 18 and 35 years old who received the YFV17D yellow fever vaccine. Each CDR3 is given with its conserved first and last residue. A D gene is named only where the DNA matches it firmly. Some rows mark clone size as missing; the rest say once, few, many or name a class of expanded clone.

TRBV7-3	TRBJ2-1	TRBD2	.	TGTGCCAGCGCCCCGGGGGGGAGCTCCTACAATGAGCAGTTCTTC	CASAPGGSSYNEQFF
TRBV12-3/TRBV12-4	TRBJ2-3	.	few	TGTGCCAGCAGGGCCTCCTGGTCGGGGGCAGATACGCAGTATTTT	CASRASWSGADTQYF
TRBV20-1	TRBJ1-6	TRBD1	.	TGCAGGGGACAGGGTGATTCACCCCTCCACTTT	CRGQGDSPLHF
TRBV7-2	TRBJ2-7	.	few	TGTGCCAGCAGCTTAGACAGGGTACACGACGAGCAGTACTTC	CASSLDRVHDEQYF
TRBV7-9	TRBJ2-7	.	.	TGTGCCAGCAGCGGAGAACGGAGAGGCTCCTACGAGCAGTACTTC	CASSGERRGSYEQYF
TRBV4-2	TRBJ2-1	TRBD1	.	TGTGCCAGCAGCCAAGAGGGGGGGGACAGGGCTGGCGATGAGCAGTTCTTC	CASSQEGGDRAGDEQFF
TRBV5-1	TRBJ1-6	.	few	TGCGCCAGCAGCTTAGGGGGGCACTCACCCCTCCACTTT	CASSLGGHSPLHF
TRBV27	TRBJ1-2	.	.	TGTGCCAGCAGTTTCGGGGGGGTAGGGGGCTACACCTTC	CASSFGGVGGYTF
TRBV18	TRBJ2-5	.	.	TGTGCCAGCTCACCACTGGACATCCAAGAGACCCAGTACTTC	CASSPLDIQETQYF
TRBV6-6	TRBJ2-7	.	.	TGTGCCAGCAGTTCGCACATTACCTACGAGCAGTACTTC	CASSSHITYEQYF
TRBV4-3	TRBJ2-7	TRBD1	few	TGCGCCAGCAGCCAAAGGGACAGATCCTACGAGCAGTACTTC	CASSQRDRSYEQYF
TRBV15	TRBJ1-5	.	.	TGTGCCACCAGCAGAACCAGGGGTAGCAATCAGCCCCAGCATTTT	CATSRTRGSNQPQHF
TRBV7-6	TRBJ2-7	TRBD1	many	TGTGCCAGCAGTCTCCAAGGGACAGGGCCCTACGAGCAGTACTTC	CASSLQGTGPYEQYF
TRBV4-3	TRBJ2-1	TRBD1	.	TGCGCCAGCAGCCAAGATTGGGGGACAGGGGGCAGGGAGCAGTTCTTC	CASSQDWGTGGREQFF
TRBV15	TRBJ2-3	.	.	TGTGCCACCAGCAGAGGACTAGGGGGACTAGATACGCAGTATTTT	CATSRGLGGLDTQYF
TRBV10-1	TRBJ2-7	TRBD1	.	TGCGCCAGCGGGGACAGGGTATACGAGCAGTACTTC	CASGDRVYEQYF
TRBV7-9	TRBJ1-5	TRBD1	few	TGTGCCAGCAGCTTGACAGGGGGACTACATCAGCCCCAGCATTTT	CASSLTGGLHQPQHF
TRBV5-1	TRBJ1-3	.	few	TGCGCCAGCAATGAGGGAAACTCTGGAAACACCATATATTTT	CASNEGNSGNTIYF
TRBV9	TRBJ2-2	.	few	TGTGCCAGCACCAGGCTGTATCCGATGAACACCGGGGAGCTGTTTTTT	CASTRLYPMNTGELFF
TRBV12-3/TRBV12-4	TRBJ2-5	.	few	TGTGCCAGCAGTTTAAACGTGGGACGTGTTGAGACCCAGTACTTC	CASSLNVGRVETQYF
TRBV7-2	TRBJ2-1	.	few	TGTGCCAGCAGCTTAGCTGCGGTAAACAATGAGCAGTTCTTC	CASSLAAVNNEQFF
TRBV2	TRBJ1-2	.	many	TGTGCCAGCAGTGCACCGGGCGGAGATGGCTACACCTTC	CASSAPGGDGYTF
TRBV6-4	TRBJ2-3	.	many	TGTGCCAGCAGTGACGGGGGGGCGACAGATACGCAGTATTTT	CASSDGGATDTQYF